This entry lists 21 T cell receptor beta chains sequenced from one sample in a study of cytomegalovirus exposure and HLA in healthy donors (dated by TCRdb to the late 2010s). The library came from the immunoSEQ multiplex PCR assay. The multiplex PCR relied on a mix of 60 forward primers for TCR Vbeta segments and 13 reverse primers for TCR Jbeta segments. TCRdb's version of the immuneACCESS table is confined to in-frame rearrangements and falls short of the full clone set. An unresolved V gene accounts for under half of the shortfall where checked; the remainder is of unknown origin. The sample yields a few hundred thousand clones; roughly 80% were counted once. The top ten clones comprise over 0.3% of the sample. The sample was PBMCs. The receptors were gathered from a girl aged 2 to 10 in good health and CMV-seronegative.

The chain combines TRBV5-1 with TRBJ2-5; D not certain. Germline CDR1 SGHRS, CDR2 YFSETQ. Trimming removed 2 bases from V and 4 bases from J, with 12 bases in between. CDR3 size: 14 residues. In DNA form, the CDR3 reads TGCGCCAGCAGCTTCCACAGCCTGACAGAGACCCAGTACTTC. Protein product: CASSFHSLTETQYF.

V and J are TRBV11-2 and TRBJ2-5, with a possible D match to TRBD2 (6 bases). Trimming removed 0 bases from V and 7 bases from J, with 15 bases in between. The germline gives CDR1 SGHAT, CDR2 FQNNGV. The CDR3 has 15 residues. CDR3 DNA: TGTGCCAGCAGCTTAGATTCTGGGACTTGGGGGACCCAGTACTTC. Translation: CASSLDSGTWGTQYF.

The V gene is TRBV2, the J gene TRBJ1-2; 8 bases are shared with TRBD1. Germline trimming cut 5 bases from V and 8 bases from J; bases unmatched to any gene: 13. Germline CDR1 and CDR2: SNHLY and FYNNEI. The CDR3 runs to 15 residues. The DNA for the CDR3 is TGTGCCAGCAGTCCACAAACCCAGGGGGCGAAGGGCTACACCTTC. Its protein product is CASSPQTQGAKGYTF.

This clone was picked up one time. For the CDR3, the DNA is TGTGCCAGTAGTATAGGGGACACCGCGGGCGCCTACGAGCAGTACTTC. It codes for CASSIGDTAGAYEQYF. The chain links TRBV19 to TRBJ2-7; D is perhaps TRBD1 (6 bases). The germline V gene has CDR1 LNHDA and CDR2 SQIVND (reference sequence). The CDR3 covers 16 residues. Trimming stripped 1 base from V and 2 bases from J, with 15 bases between.

The rearrangement joins TRBV28 to TRBJ1-6; D perhaps matches TRBD1 (5 bases). The CDR3 has 15 amino acids. The V and J ends lost 1 base and 8 bases respectively, with 12 bases between them. In germline, CDR1 is MDHEN, CDR2 SYDVKM. CDR3 bases: TGTGCCAGCAGTTTATCACCCGGGGGATATTCACCCCTCCACTTT. Translation gives CASSLSPGGYSPLHF.

The genes are TRBV30 and TRBJ1-6, with D perhaps matching TRBD1 (5 bases). CDR3 length: 12 residues. Germline V lookup: CDR1 GTSNPN, CDR2 SVGIG (reference sequence). The V and J ends lost 4 bases and 6 bases respectively, with 7 bases between them. The CDR3: CAWNRFNSPLHF. The CDR3 DNA sequence: TGTGCCTGGAACAGGTTTAATTCACCCCTCCACTTT.

In its sample, this clone was seen a few times. This chain joins TRBV2 and TRBJ2-2; no clear D. CDR1 is SNHLY and CDR2 is FYNNEI in the germline V gene. Trimming stripped 9 bases from V and 7 bases from J, with 9 bases between. This CDR3 region has 11 residues. CDR3: CASTVGGELFF. The DNA of the CDR3 is TGTGCCAGTACCGTCGGCGGGGAGCTGTTTTTT.

The chain is built from TRBV28 and TRBJ2-3, with 10 bases lining up with TRBD1. Germline V gene lookup returns CDR1 MDHEN and CDR2 SYDVKM. V lost 5 bases to trimming and J lost 0 bases; unmatched junction nucleotides: 5. The CDR3 is 16 amino acids. CDR3 amino acids: CASSPGTGESTDTQYF. CDR3 in DNA: TGTGCCAGCAGTCCCGGGACAGGGGAGAGCACAGATACGCAGTATTTT.

V gene TRBV5-6 combines with J gene TRBJ2-3, with 11 bases that match TRBD1. The V gene's germline CDR1 is SGHDT and CDR2 YYEEEE. V lost 4 bases, J lost 2 bases, and 9 bases stayed unmatched. The CDR3 is 17 amino acids. The CDR3 bases are TGTGCCAGCAGCCACACCGGGACAGGGGGTTACACAGATACGCAGTATTTT. Translating it yields CASSHTGTGGYTDTQYF.

The chain joins TRBV20-1 to TRBJ1-2; D unclear. Germline lookup yields CDR1 DFQATT and CDR2 SNEGSKA (reference sequence). The CDR3 is made up of 11 amino acids. V was shortened by 6 bases and J by 6 bases, with 11 bases between the two germline ends. The CDR3 DNA reads as TGCAGTGCCCCGTCTGTCCATGGCTACACCTTC. This codes for CSAPSVHGYTF.

The chain couples TRBV14 to TRBJ2-7; 9 bases map to TRBD1. Germline V gene sequence: CDR1 SGHDN, CDR2 FVKESK. Trimming took 5 bases from V and 3 from J; bases not matched to a gene: 8. The CDR3 contains 15 residues. The DNA of the CDR3 is TGTGCCAGCAGCTACCGGGACAGGGCTAACTACGAGCAGTACTTC. Residues: CASSYRDRANYEQYF.

This clone has only one observation. CDR3 protein: CASSLRGRESPLHF. CDR3 in DNA: TGTGCCAGCAGCCTTAGGGGAAGGGAATCACCCCTCCACTTT. The chain has TRBV28 and TRBJ1-6; a possible D gene is TRBD1 (5 bases). The CDR3 contains 14 residues. Germline V gene data show CDR1 as MDHEN and CDR2 as SYDVKM. V was clipped by 6 bases and J by 10 bases, with 16 bases between them.

Only a few counts were recorded for this clone. Other DNA sequences of this sample code for an identical CDR3. The chain carries TRBV5-1 and TRBJ2-7; a weak D match, TRBD2 (5 bases). The germline V and J ends were trimmed by 2 bases and 0 bases, with 6 bases remaining between them. CDR1 and CDR2 (germline): SGHRS, YFSETQ. This CDR3 contains 13 residues. CDR3 nucleotides: TGCGCCAGCAGCTTAGGGAGCTCCTACGAGCAGTACTTC. It encodes CASSLGSSYEQYF. The variable domain in full, with the rest retrieved from reference TRBV5-1 and TRBJ2-7, is KAGVTQTPRYLIKTRGQQVTLSCSPISGHRSVSWYQQTPGQGLQFLFEYFSETQRNKGNFPGRFSGRQFSNSRSEMNVSTLELGDSALYLCASSLGSSYEQYFGPGTRLTVT.

This clone was observed once. The same CDR3 can be traced to other DNA sequences in this sample. The gene calls are TRBV15 and TRBJ1-5, with TRBD1 identical over 7 bases. The CDR3 has 15 residues. V was pared by 5 bases and J by 0 bases, with 4 bases of the junction left unmatched. The germline gives CDR1 LNHNV, CDR2 YYDKDF (reference sequence). The DNA of the CDR3 is TGTGCCACCAGCCGGGACAGAAATAGCAATCAGCCCCAGCATTTT. It is translated as CATSRDRNSNQPQHF.

V and J are TRBV5-1 and TRBJ2-5, with 8 positions matching TRBD1. J lost 5 bases, V lost 4 bases, and 4 bases had no gene match. Per the germline V gene, CDR1 is SGHRS and CDR2 is YFSETQ. This CDR3 region has 13 residues. CDR3 nucleotide sequence: TGCGCCAGCAGCGTCGACAGGGGCGAGACCCAGTACTTC. Translated, it gives CASSVDRGETQYF.

CDR3 coding DNA: TGTGCCAGCAACATCAGGGGGCAAGGCATTCAGTACTTC. Protein sequence: CASNIRGQGIQYF. The chain couples TRBV28 to TRBJ2-4, with 8 bases that match TRBD1. Trimming took 7 bases from V and 9 from J; bases not matched to a gene: 8. The CDR3 has 13 residues. Germline lookup yields CDR1 MDHEN and CDR2 SYDVKM.

The gene calls are TRBV4-2 and TRBJ2-1; 9 positions agree with TRBD2. This CDR3 is 16 amino acids long. V lost 3 bases and J lost 3; bases outside the gene matches: 6. Germline V lookup: CDR1 LGHNA, CDR2 YNFKEQ. CDR3 region: CASSHLKREVYNEQFF. CDR3 bases: TGTGCCAGCAGCCACCTGAAGCGGGAGGTCTACAATGAGCAGTTCTTC.

This clone was recorded only once. This chain links TRBV9 with TRBJ1-2, with D tentatively TRBD1 (5 bases). The CDR3 sequence is 14 residues long. Germline V gives CDR1 SGDLS, CDR2 YYNGEE. V lost 0 bases, J lost 4 bases, and 10 bases lay in between. The CDR3 DNA is TGTGCCAGCAGCGTAGGGGGCGGCACCTATGGCTACACCTTC. Translation gives CASSVGGGTYGYTF.

The J gene is TRBJ2-6, the V gene TRBV18; 9 bases map to TRBD1. The ends lost 3 bases at V and 5 bases at J; junction bases unmatched: 8. CDR1 and CDR2 from the germline V gene are KGHSH and LQKENI. CDR3 length: 17 amino acids. As DNA, the CDR3 is TGTGCCAGCTCACCGCTCGACAGGGGGATCTGGGCCAACGTCCTGACTTTC. This encodes CASSPLDRGIWANVLTF.

This clone occurred a few times. V gene TRBV4-2 combines with J gene TRBJ2-1; TRBD2 matches at 11 bases. The CDR3 contains 17 residues. Losses at the gene ends were 1 base for V and 7 bases for J; bases not matched to a gene: 9. Germline CDR1 and CDR2: LGHNA and YNFKEQ. The CDR3 sequence: CASSQVGLAGGRNEQFF. CDR3 nucleotide sequence: TGTGCCAGCAGCCAAGTCGGGCTAGCGGGGGGCCGGAATGAGCAGTTCTTC.

The genes are TRBV27 and TRBJ1-4, with TRBD1 identical over 8 bases. Germline CDR1 MNHEY, CDR2 SMNVEV (reference sequence). J gave up 4 bases and V 5 bases, and 9 bases lay outside the gene matches. The CDR3 extends over 16 amino acids. In DNA, the CDR3 is TGTGCCAGCAGTCTATACCCGGGACAGGTTAATGAAAAACTGTTTTTT. This encodes CASSLYPGQVNEKLFF.